The sequence of this TCR beta chain was determined in a study of PD-1 blockade in classical Hodgkin lymphoma (TCRdb year 2020). Context from the whole study: Nivolumab dosing was 3 mg/kg intravenously every 2 weeks, continuing until either disease progression or unacceptable toxicity. The study used CyTOF and TCR beta sequencing to define a peripheral blood immune signature of response to PD-1 blockade in classical Hodgkin lymphoma.

The Qiagen DNeasy kit was used to extract genomic DNA from unsorted PBMCs and from the negatively selected CD4+ and CD8+ fractions. TCR beta CDR3 regions were amplified by immunoSEQ multiplex PCR using primers annealing to V and J segments. Amplification bias was minimized using a synthetic immune receptor repertoire, and residual bias was removed computationally after sequencing. In the authors' own workflow: Repertoire diversity was quantified as the Shannon entropy index using custom Python scripts. Unsorted, CD4+ and CD8+ repertoires were analyzed separately, except in combined analyses where CD4+ and CD8+ sequences were merged in silico. Clonal expansion was defined as a frequency increase of at least 2-fold after treatment compared with C1D1, and clones undetected at baseline were assigned a pseudocount of 0.5. Clones with 0 or 1 copy at C1D1 were defined as singleton clones, while clones with 2 or more copies were defined as non-singleton clones. By matching protein sequences in sorted samples from the same patient, clones expanded in unsorted samples were annotated as CD4+, CD8+ or unknown. Wilcoxon tests on paired samples were used to test changes in diversity from C1D1 to C4D1. TCRdb stores this immuneACCESS table with in-frame sequences only. Part of the clones is absent; in the studies checked, under half of the shortfall reflects unresolved V genes, and no reason is known for the rest. Clone size and the V and J calls come from that table; the DNA yielded D and trimming. Present in this sample are 72,000 or so clones, roughly 91% of which were seen just once. Roughly 8% of the sample comes from the top ten.

About this clone: The clone's antigen remains unknown. Base qualities are not provided; no much larger clone lies one nucleotide away.

The time point label, read with the paper, signifies: cycle 1 day 1 (C1D1), immediately before nivolumab initiation. Relapse after autologous stem cell transplantation had occurred in all trial patients, and cohorts A, B and C were distinguished by prior brentuximab vedotin exposure. The trial cohort included 50 to 60 patients with relapsed/refractory classical Hodgkin lymphoma, and each patient had a best overall response of complete response, partial response or progressive disease. Single-agent nivolumab was administered to trial patients in the multi-cohort phase II CheckMate 205 trial. An independent review committee assessed best overall response by applying the 2007 International Working Group response criteria. PBMCs from the trial were collected at three points: immediately before nivolumab initiation (C1D1), and during therapy at cycle 2 day 1 and cycle 4 day 1. Peripheral blood was collected in 8 mL Vacutainer Cell Preparation Tubes, from which PBMCs were isolated by centrifugation and then cryopreserved.

Results the study describes overall, beyond this receptor: Baseline TCR diversity was reported to be lower in newly diagnosed patients than in healthy donors, and even lower in relapsed/refractory patients. Trial patients achieving complete response had baseline diversity similar to newly diagnosed patients, whereas partial responders and progressors had significantly lower diversity. CD4+ but not CD8+ TCR diversity rose significantly by C4D1 (p=0.0027 vs p=0.16), most apparent in complete responders (p=0.02). Lower diversity was observed in patients in whom nivolumab was started less than 1 year after ASCT, and these patients were excluded from later analyses so that confounding by immune reconstitution would be avoided. The study covered only a single clinical trial cohort, and the causes of the repertoire differences, possibly disease activity or prior therapy, were still not defined.

This clonotype was obtained from a human donor with classical Hodgkin lymphoma. The sequenced sample was peripheral blood mononuclear cells (PBMCs), obtained at baseline.

In nucleotide form, the sequence is TGTGCCAGCAGTTACGGGGGGGTTCAAGAGACCCAGTACTTC. It translates to CASSYGGVQETQYF. The receptor chain draws on TRBV6-5 and TRBJ2-5; 7 junctional bases match TRBD2. Compared with germline, V lacks 2 bases and J lacks 2 bases; bases without a gene match: 2. The germline V gene yields MNHEY for CDR1 and SVGAGI for CDR2. The CDR3, cysteine through phenylalanine, is 14 amino acids long. Only CDR3 DNA is held: 42 bases, read in frame from base 1.